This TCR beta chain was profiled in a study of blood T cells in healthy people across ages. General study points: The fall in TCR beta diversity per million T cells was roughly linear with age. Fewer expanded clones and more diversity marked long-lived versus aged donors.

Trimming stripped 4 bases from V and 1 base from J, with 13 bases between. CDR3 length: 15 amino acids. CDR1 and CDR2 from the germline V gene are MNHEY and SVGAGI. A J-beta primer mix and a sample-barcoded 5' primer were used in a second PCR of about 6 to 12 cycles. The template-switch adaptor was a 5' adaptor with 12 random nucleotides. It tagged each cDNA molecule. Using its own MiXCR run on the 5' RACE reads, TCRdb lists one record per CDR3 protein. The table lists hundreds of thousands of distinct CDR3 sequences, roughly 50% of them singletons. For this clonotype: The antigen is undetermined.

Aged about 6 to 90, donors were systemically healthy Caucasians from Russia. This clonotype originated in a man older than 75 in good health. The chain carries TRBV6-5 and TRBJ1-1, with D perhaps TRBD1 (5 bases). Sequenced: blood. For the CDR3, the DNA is TGTGCCAGCAGTTGGAGCCGACAGAAGAACACTGAAGCTTTCTTT. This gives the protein CASSWSRQKNTEAFF.